Included here is one TCR beta chain sequence, with context. Its target is not known. The CDR3 extends over 15 amino acids. In germline, CDR1 is LGHNT, CDR2 FRNRAP. V was cut by 0 bases and J by 7 bases, with 15 bases left in between. The data were taken from a study of T cells in Graves' hyperthyroidism and ophthalmopathy. Study at large: It was at initial diagnosis, before any treatment, that peripheral blood was collected.

Study results and limitations: The authors' 13 V-J model separated ophthalmopathy from stable hyperthyroidism. Blood also carried most thyroid clonotypes expanded above 0.001.

Regions amplified from RNA transcripts were the TCR beta CDR3 regions. Using the HTBI primer set, a first-round RT-PCR was run on the TCR CDR3. TCRdb used MiXCR to reprocess the multiplex PCR reads, holding one entry per CDR3 protein. The sample gives about 840,000 distinct CDR3 sequences, around 39% of which show up once; approximately 8.7% is in the top ten. The clonotype originates from a man aged 18 to 30 with Graves' hyperthyroidism. Source material: blood. J is TRBJ1-1 and V is TRBV12-5, with D tentatively TRBD1 (6 bases). CDR3 residues: CASGLVLRGIGEAFF. CDR3 DNA: TGTGCTAGTGGTTTGGTACTGAGGGGGATAGGTGAAGCTTTCTTT. Complete variable domain (other parts from reference TRBV12-5 and TRBJ1-1): DARVTQTPRHKVTEMGQEVTMRCQPILGHNTVFWYRQTMMQGLELLAYFRNRAPLDDSGMPKDRFSAEMPDATLATLKIQPSEPRDSAVYFCASGLVLRGIGEAFFGQGTRLTVV.